Listed below are T cell receptor beta chains from one sample, sequenced in a study of T-cell memory formation after mild COVID-19. TCRdb called the 5' RACE reads again in MiXCR, with one record for every CDR3 protein. The table includes 300,000 to 350,000 distinct CDR3 sequences, roughly 13% detected once. Sequenced: PBMCs or a T cell subset sorted from them (not recorded which). The receptors stem from a man aged 18 to 35 who had mild COVID-19 (a few samples of this study predate the infection). Cell type and time point are not known. Each CDR3 is given with its conserved first and last residue. D genes are given only for firm matches.

d_call j_call v_call cdr3_aa
NA TRBJ2-4 TRBV21-1 CASSRLVKNIQYF
NA TRBJ1-4 TRBV4-1 CASSQGLAGQRHEKLFF
NA TRBJ2-5 TRBV12-3/TRBV12-4 CASSSTHETQYF
TRBD1 TRBJ2-3 TRBV18 CASSPRDRGSGDTQYF
NA TRBJ2-4 TRBV7-2 CASSWDDEPSAKNIQYF
NA TRBJ1-2 TRBV5-1 CASSVGADYGYTF
NA TRBJ1-4 TRBV7-2 CASMRPDSDEKLFF
NA TRBJ2-7 TRBV24-1 CATLRPLYEQYF
TRBD1 TRBJ1-1 TRBV7-8 CASSLRRQGTEAFF
NA TRBJ1-2 TRBV5-1 CASSLMAEGGYTF
TRBD1 TRBJ2-4 TRBV12-3/TRBV12-4 CASTPTGTQNIQYF
NA TRBJ2-3 TRBV12-5 CASALLDTVTDTQYF
NA TRBJ2-3 TRBV24-1 CATSDADTQYF
TRBD2 TRBJ2-2 TRBV7-6 CASRTSGENTGELFF
NA TRBJ1-3 TRBV20-1 CSARFRITRSGNTIYF
TRBD1 TRBJ2-2 TRBV12-3/TRBV12-4 CASSRQLGQGTGELFF
TRBD2 TRBJ2-3 TRBV9 CASSVGWRGATDTQYF
NA TRBJ2-7 TRBV6-2/TRBV6-3 CASSYSDSSYEQYF
TRBD1 TRBJ1-2 TRBV4-3 CASSPGTVIYGYTF
TRBD2 TRBJ2-1 TRBV7-9 CASSSTSGGFVNEQFF
NA TRBJ2-1 TRBV5-4 CASSPRQSSYNEQFF
NA TRBJ2-6 TRBV5-1 CASSPGPKGANVLTF
TRBD2 TRBJ2-5 TRBV5-1 CASSLALAAQETQYF
NA TRBJ1-2 TRBV7-9 CASSLGGATKANYGYTF
NA TRBJ1-5 TRBV7-9 CASSPGGSQPQHF
TRBD1 TRBJ1-6 TRBV20-1 CSATTGVENSPLHF
NA TRBJ2-1 TRBV6-6 CASSLPYNEQFF
NA TRBJ1-2 TRBV11-2 CASSLDSGMLGYTF
TRBD1 TRBJ1-1 TRBV5-1 CASSANTGVTEAFF
NA TRBJ1-3 TRBV6-1 CASSEMLGNTIYF
NA TRBJ2-7 TRBV11-2 CASSFRGYEQYF
NA TRBJ1-6 TRBV27 CASSLSRFNSPLHF